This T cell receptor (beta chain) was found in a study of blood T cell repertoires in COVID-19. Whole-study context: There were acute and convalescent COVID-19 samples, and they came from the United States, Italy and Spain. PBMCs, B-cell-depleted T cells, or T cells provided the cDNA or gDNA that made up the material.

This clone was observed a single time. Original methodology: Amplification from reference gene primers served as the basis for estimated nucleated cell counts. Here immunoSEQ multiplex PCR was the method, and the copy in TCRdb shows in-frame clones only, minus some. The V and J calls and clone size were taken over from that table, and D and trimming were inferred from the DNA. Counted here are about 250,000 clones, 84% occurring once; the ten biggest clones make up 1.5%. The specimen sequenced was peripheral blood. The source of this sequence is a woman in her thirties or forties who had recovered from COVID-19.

CDR3 bases: TGTGCCAGCAGCTGGGGACAGGCGTCGGGAGGAAAACTGTTTTTT. This translates into CASSWGQASGGKLFF. The chain employs TRBV5-4 and TRBJ1-4, with 8 bases lining up with TRBD1. The CDR3 totals 15 residues. Germline V CDR1 and CDR2: SGHNT, YYREEE (reference sequence). The V and J ends lost 3 bases and 10 bases, in that order; junction bases with no gene match: 11.